These 2 T cell receptor beta chains came from one sample sequenced in a study of response to subunit inactivated influenza vaccine. TCRdb independently ran MiXCR on the RT-PCR reads; one entry per CDR3 protein. The sample yields 600,000 to 850,000 distinct CDR3 sequences, around 13% seen once. The sample was PBMCs from blood, taken roughly 2 weeks before vaccination. These receptors were obtained from a man in his forties or fifties who received an inactivated influenza vaccine.

As concerns this clonotype: This may be a read error, as it is one base from a much larger clone. The chain employs TRBV9 and TRBJ2-1, with D perhaps TRBD1 or TRBD2 (5 bases each). This CDR3 has 14 residues. Germline values: CDR1 SGDLS, CDR2 YYNGEE. In DNA, the CDR3 is TGTTCCAGCAGCGGAGGACAAGGGCCGGGTGAGCAGTTCTTC. Translation: CSSSGGQGPGEQFF.

The J gene is TRBJ1-2, the V gene TRBV6-2 or TRBV6-3; the match to TRBD1 covers 7 bases. This CDR3 is built from 14 residues. Trimming cost V 7 bases and J 4 bases; bases outside gene matches: 9. Germline V gene sequence: CDR1 MNHEY, CDR2 SVGEGT. DNA of the CDR3: TGTGCCAGCAAGGGGACAGCAAGGTTCTATGGCTACACCTTC. It is translated as CASKGTARFYGYTF.